This T cell receptor beta chain was documented in a study of shared clonotypes between healthy human individuals. As for the study in general: Per donor, CD8 memory used one plate, CD8 naive used two, CD4 memory used three and CD4 naive used three. Study-level results: Naive subsets generally exceeded memory subsets in estimated richness. Blood alone was sampled, and tissue repertoires likely differ.

The table came from immunoSEQ multiplex PCR; TCRdb's copy has only in-frame clones and leaves some out. This sample has 900,000 to 1,200,000 clones, with 75% to 85% found just once. A note on this clone: What it binds is unknown.

The germline V and J ends were trimmed by 5 bases and 11 bases, with 15 bases remaining between them. There are 12 residues in the CDR3. The germline CDR1 and CDR2 sequences are LGHNA and YSLEER. This receptor was obtained from a man younger than 35 in good health. Some clones in this sample may be carry-over from other donors' samples. Sequenced input: memory CD4+ T cells from PBMCs. Regarding subset: CD45RA-negative fraction. The gene calls are TRBV4-3 and TRBJ1-1; weak D call: TRBD1 (5 bases). CDR3 sequence reads: CASSAERGEAFF. Written as DNA, the CDR3 is TGCGCCAGCAGCGCAGAACGGGGCGAGGCTTTCTTT.